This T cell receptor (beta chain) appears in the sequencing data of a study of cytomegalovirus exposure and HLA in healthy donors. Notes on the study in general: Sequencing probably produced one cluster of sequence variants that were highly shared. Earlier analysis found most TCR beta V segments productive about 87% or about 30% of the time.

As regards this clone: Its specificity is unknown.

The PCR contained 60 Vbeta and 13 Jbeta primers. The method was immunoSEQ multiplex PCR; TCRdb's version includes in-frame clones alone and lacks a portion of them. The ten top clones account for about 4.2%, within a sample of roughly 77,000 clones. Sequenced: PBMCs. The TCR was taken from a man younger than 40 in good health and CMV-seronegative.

The CDR3 DNA follows: TGCGCCAGCAGCTTGGGCAGTCAAGAGACCCAGTACTTC. Translation gives CASSLGSQETQYF. The V call is TRBV5-1, the J call TRBJ2-5; D not resolved. This CDR3 region has 13 residues. Trimming left V 0 bases short and J 2 bases short, with 5 bases between. Germline values: CDR1 SGHRS, CDR2 YFSETQ.